This entry lists 23 T cell receptor beta chains sequenced from one sample in a study of control samples from healthy donors and cancer patients. Only in-frame clones appear in the TCRdb table, and some are missing; sequencing was by immunoSEQ multiplex PCR. Here the sample spans 100,000 to 150,000 clones, 80% to 90% being singletons. The sample was blood. The receptors come from a man aged 30 to 39 in good health.

The chain is built from TRBV5-5 and TRBJ1-6, with a tentative D call TRBD1 (5 bases). The CDR3 runs 15 residues. The V gene's germline CDR1 is SGHKS and CDR2 YYEKEE (reference sequence). Trimming took 0 bases from V and 5 from J, leaving 9 bases between them. Here the CDR3 DNA reads TGTGCCAGCAGCTTGGGTGGCAGGGATAATTCACCCCTCCACTTT. Translated: CASSLGGRDNSPLHF.

This clone has only a few counts. The chain combines TRBV7-3 with TRBJ2-1, with D tentatively TRBD2 (6 bases). V was shortened by 5 bases and J by 6 bases, with 11 bases between the two germline ends. This CDR3 is 13 amino acids long. The V gene's germline CDR1 is SGHTA and CDR2 FQGTGA. CDR3 sequence (DNA): TGTGCCAGCAGCGCCGGGACTGCCAATGAGCAGTTCTTC. It specifies CASSAGTANEQFF.

The chain recombines TRBV2 with TRBJ1-5; perhaps TRBD1 as D (5 bases). CDR1 is SNHLY, CDR2 FYNNEI, per germline. The length of the CDR3 is 15 residues. V lost 0 bases, J lost 6 bases, and 12 bases lay in between. CDR3 sequence: CASSEARGIGQPQHF. The CDR3 DNA sequence: TGTGCCAGCAGTGAAGCTAGGGGAATAGGTCAGCCCCAGCATTTT.

This chain links TRBV7-3 with TRBJ2-2, with D maybe TRBD1 (6 bases). Germline V gives CDR1 SGHTA, CDR2 FQGTGA. This CDR3 contains 16 residues. V lost 3 bases to trimming and J lost 1 base, with 12 bases between them. In nucleotides, the CDR3 is TGTGCCAGCAGCTTGATGGCCAGGGGGAACACCGGGGAGCTGTTTTTT. It yields the protein CASSLMARGNTGELFF.

The chain links TRBV30 to TRBJ2-7; D call uncertain. The length of the CDR3 is 11 residues. Germline V gives CDR1 GTSNPN, CDR2 SVGIG (reference sequence). V was clipped by 2 bases and J by 12 bases, with 14 bases between them. CDR3: CAWSSGGPPYF. Written as DNA, the CDR3 is TGTGCCTGGAGTTCAGGTGGCCCCCCGTACTTC. The complete variable domain, with remaining parts taken from reference TRBV30 and TRBJ2-7, reads SQTIHQWPATLVQPVGSPLSLECTVEGTSNPNLYWYRQAAGRGLQLLFYSVGIGQISSEVPQNLSASRPQDRQFILSSKKLLLSDSGFYLCAWSSGGPPYFGPGTRLTVT.

V and J are TRBV6-1 and TRBJ1-4; the D gene is possibly TRBD1 (5 bases). CDR1 MNHNS and CDR2 SASEGT come from the germline V gene. Trimming took 4 bases from V and 7 from J, leaving 25 bases between them. The CDR3 is made up of 18 amino acids. Here the CDR3 reads CASSAPQLRGRTIEKLFF. CDR3 nucleotides: TGTGCCAGCAGTGCCCCACAGCTGCGGGGAAGGACAATTGAAAAACTGTTTTTT.

This clone was found once. CDR3 sequence reads: CASTADNPYEQYF. In nucleotides, the CDR3 is TGTGCCAGCACTGCGGACAACCCCTACGAGCAGTACTTC. V usage is TRBV21-1 and J usage is TRBJ2-7; no check of the table's D call, TRBD1, against the DNA was made. TRBV21-1 is assigned pseudogene status. The CDR3 consists of 13 residues.

The V gene is TRBV2, the J gene TRBJ2-7; 7 bases match TRBD1. The trim removed 8 bases at V and 0 bases at J, leaving 4 bases unmatched. There are 13 residues in the CDR3. The germline gives CDR1 SNHLY, CDR2 FYNNEI. CDR3 bases: TGTGCCAGCCGAGGGGGCAGCTCCTACGAGCAGTACTTC. Its protein is CASRGGSSYEQYF.

This chain connects TRBV5-5 to TRBJ1-6; TRBD1 agrees at 9 bases. V gave up 4 bases and J gave up 7 bases; unmatched junction bases: 6. The CDR3 contains 15 residues. Per germline, CDR1 SGHKS and CDR2 YYEKEE (reference sequence). The CDR3: CASSTRQGENSPLHF. CDR3 coding DNA: TGTGCCAGCAGCACCCGACAGGGGGAGAATTCACCCCTCCACTTT.

CDR3 coding DNA: TGTGCCAGCTCCCTGGGGGCAGTCTTGCGCGACGAGCAGTACTTC. This encodes CASSLGAVLRDEQYF. The chain combines TRBV18 with TRBJ2-7; maybe TRBD1 (6 bases). CDR1 is KGHSH, CDR2 LQKENI, per germline. The CDR3 loop spans 15 amino acids. Trimming took off 6 bases at V and 5 bases at J, with 20 bases between the two ends. Looking up the rest from reference TRBV18 and TRBJ2-7 gives the full variable domain: NAGVMQNPRHLVRRRGQEARLRCSPMKGHSHVYWYRQLPEEGLKFMVYLQKENIIDESGMPKERFSAEFPKEGPSILRIQQVVRGDSAAYFCASSLGAVLRDEQYFGPGTRLTVT.

The chain carries TRBV9 and TRBJ1-2, with D maybe TRBD1 (5 bases). Trimming removed 0 bases from V and 1 base from J, with 13 bases in between. CDR3 size: 16 residues. CDR1 is SGDLS, CDR2 YYNGEE, per germline. As DNA, the CDR3 is TGTGCCAGCAGCGTAGTGACAGAAACTTTTAACTATGGCTACACCTTC. Its protein product is CASSVVTETFNYGYTF.

The CDR3 here is CASGPTVEGNQPQHF. The CDR3 DNA sequence: TGTGCCAGCGGACCGACAGTGGAGGGGAATCAGCCCCAGCATTTT. The chain combines TRBV27 with TRBJ1-5; D might be TRBD1 (5 bases). CDR1 is MNHEY, CDR2 SMNVEV, per germline (reference sequence). This CDR3 is 15 amino acids long. Trimming shortened V by 8 bases and J by 4 bases, and 18 bases separated the two germline ends.

The chain has TRBV30 and TRBJ1-4; D is uncertain. Germline V gene data show CDR1 as GTSNPN and CDR2 as SVGIG (reference sequence). Trimming pared 0 bases from V and 5 bases from J, leaving 10 bases between. The CDR3 covers 14 residues. The CDR3 region is CAWSVTSGNEKLFF. Written as DNA, the CDR3 is TGTGCCTGGAGTGTTACCTCGGGAAATGAAAAACTGTTTTTT.

V and J are TRBV28 and TRBJ2-7, with TRBD1 identical over 7 bases. J was trimmed by 0 bases and V by 6 bases; bases with no gene match: 11. This CDR3 is 16 amino acids long. Per the germline V gene, CDR1 is MDHEN and CDR2 is SYDVKM. The CDR3 here is CASSQGDTVSSYEQYV. The CDR3 DNA is TGTGCCAGCAGCCAGGGGGACACAGTTAGCTCCTACGAGCAGTACGTC.

The V and J genes are TRBV10-3 and TRBJ1-2; the match to TRBD1 covers 7 bases. The CDR3 runs 15 residues. Trimming at V came to 6 bases and at J to 3 bases, leaving 10 bases not matched to a gene. Looked up from germline, CDR1 is ENHRY and CDR2 is SYGVKD. The CDR3 sequence is CAIRGGGRQDYGYTF. The DNA of the CDR3 is TGTGCCATCAGAGGAGGGGGCAGGCAGGACTATGGCTACACCTTC.

This clone was detected only once. V and J are TRBV5-5 and TRBJ1-2, with a weak D call TRBD1 (5 bases). Trimming left V 4 bases short and J 2 bases short, with 9 bases between. CDR3 size: 13 residues. In germline, CDR1 is SGHKS, CDR2 YYEKEE (reference sequence). CDR3 DNA sequence: TGTGCCAGCAGCGGAACAGGAAACTATGGCTACACCTTC. Its translation is CASSGTGNYGYTF.

This chain joins TRBV5-1 and TRBJ1-5; 8 bases map to TRBD1. The CDR3 runs 15 residues. The ends lost 2 bases at V and 1 base at J; junction bases unmatched: 2. Germline lookup yields CDR1 SGHRS and CDR2 YFSETQ. CDR3 nucleotide sequence: TGCGCCAGCAGCTTAACAGGGGGGAGCAATCAGCCCCAGCATTTT. Protein: CASSLTGGSNQPQHF.

The chain is built from TRBV27 and TRBJ2-7, with D tentatively TRBD2 (5 bases). Germline lookup yields CDR1 MNHEY and CDR2 SMNVEV (reference sequence). This CDR3 has 13 amino acids. The V gene lost 8 bases and the J gene lost 3 bases, with 14 bases spanning the gap. The CDR3 nucleotides read TGTGCCAGCCAAACCGGGATTATCTACGAGCAGTACGTC. Protein product: CASQTGIIYEQYV.

A single count supports this clone. The rearrangement links TRBV18 to TRBJ1-1; D unclear. V was pared by 5 bases and J by 3 bases, with 4 bases between. There are 11 residues in the CDR3. The germline CDR1 and CDR2 sequences are KGHSH and LQKENI. This CDR3 is CASSGDTEAFF. The CDR3 coding sequence is TGTGCCAGCTCAGGAGACACTGAAGCTTTCTTT.

V is TRBV12-3 or TRBV12-4 and J is TRBJ1-4; unclear D gene. V was shortened by 4 bases and J by 4 bases, with 4 bases between the two germline ends. There are 12 residues in the CDR3. This CDR3 reads CASSWGNEKLFF. Written as DNA, the CDR3 is TGTGCCAGCAGTTGGGGTAATGAAAAACTGTTTTTT.

J is TRBJ2-7 and V is TRBV4-1; 8 nucleotides line up with TRBD1. Germline V gives CDR1 MGHRA, CDR2 YSYEKL. V shed 0 bases, J shed 2 bases, and the junction held 9 bases outside the gene matches. The CDR3 runs 17 residues. CDR3 sequence reads: CASSQDRSQGVPYEQYF. The CDR3 nucleotides read TGCGCCAGCAGCCAAGATCGTTCACAGGGGGTACCCTACGAGCAGTACTTC.

V usage is TRBV4-1 and J usage is TRBJ1-5; a possible D gene is TRBD1 (5 bases). V dropped 1 base and J dropped 0 bases, with 7 bases sitting between them. CDR3 length: 15 amino acids. Germline lookup yields CDR1 MGHRA and CDR2 YSYEKL. The CDR3 loop reads CASSQVTDSNQPQHF. The CDR3 coding sequence is TGCGCCAGCAGCCAAGTGACAGATAGCAATCAGCCCCAGCATTTT.

This clone was detected only once. The chain links TRBV29-1 to TRBJ1-2; D is possibly TRBD1 (6 bases). The CDR3 extends over 12 amino acids. V was clipped by 8 bases and J by 4 bases, with 14 bases between them. The germline gives CDR1 SQVTM, CDR2 ANQGSEA. The CDR3 DNA is TGCAGCACCCACAGGGCGGTCTATGGCTACACCTTC. Its translation is CSTHRAVYGYTF.